This passage covers 10 T cell receptor beta chains from one sample sequenced in a study of shared clonotypes between healthy human individuals (TCRdb year 2020). The library was built by means of the immunoSEQ multiplex PCR assay. What TCRdb holds here is the immuneACCESS table cut down to in-frame rearrangements. Part of the clones is not present; checked against another copy, under half of the missing clones reflect an unresolved V gene, and the others are unexplained. The sample records some 2,400,000 clones, approximately 94% of which are singletons. Less than 0.15% of the sample belongs to the ten largest clones. The sequencing sample was made of naive CD4+ T cells sorted from blood. The cell subset or site label on this specimen signifies: CD45RA+ positively selected. The receptors shown here come from a man between 18 and 29 years old in good health.

This clone came up once. V and J are TRBV7-2 and TRBJ1-5, with 7 positions matching TRBD1. Germline CDR1 is SGHTA and CDR2 is FQGNSA. V was pared by 6 bases and J by 4 bases, with 9 bases of the junction left unmatched. The CDR3 extends over 15 amino acids. CDR3 bases: TGTGCCAGCAGATTAACAGGGGCGCCTAATCAGCCCCAGCATTTT. Translated, it gives CASRLTGAPNQPQHF.

This chain joins TRBV9 and TRBJ2-5; TRBD1 is a possible D gene (7 bases). Germline V gene data show CDR1 as SGDLS and CDR2 as YYNGEE. The CDR3 sequence is 17 residues long. V was shortened by 4 bases and J by 0 bases, with 19 bases between the two germline ends. The CDR3 sequence is CASSPRRGTANQETQYF. The CDR3 bases are TGTGCCAGCAGCCCAAGGAGGGGGACAGCGAACCAAGAGACCCAGTACTTC.

The chain uses TRBV30 and TRBJ2-7; 7 nucleotides match TRBD1. V was pared by 5 bases and J by 4 bases, with 11 bases of the junction left unmatched. The CDR3 extends over 14 amino acids. Per the germline V gene, CDR1 is GTSNPN and CDR2 is SVGIG (reference sequence). Written as DNA, the CDR3 is TGTGCCTGGTCCCCTGGGACAGCGAAGTACGAGCAGTACTTC. It is translated as CAWSPGTAKYEQYF.

The chain carries TRBV10-3 and TRBJ2-7, with D hard to call. Per germline, CDR1 ENHRY and CDR2 SYGVKD. CDR3 length: 13 residues. Trimming stripped 0 bases from V and 3 bases from J, with 6 bases between. CDR3 nucleotides: TGTGCCATCAGTGAGTCGGCGATCTACGAGCAGTACTTC. Protein product: CAISESAIYEQYF.

The chain is built from TRBV15 and TRBJ2-3, with D unclear. This CDR3 has 12 amino acids. Looked up from germline, CDR1 is LNHNV and CDR2 is YYDKDF (reference sequence). V lost 3 bases and J 0 bases, leaving 1 base between the germline ends. This CDR3 is CATSRSTDTQYF. In DNA form, the CDR3 reads TGTGCCACCAGCAGGAGCACAGATACGCAGTATTTT.

The chain employs TRBV28 and TRBJ1-4, with 10 bases aligning to TRBD1. V was pared by 4 bases and J by 8 bases, with 10 bases of the junction left unmatched. Germline V gene lookup returns CDR1 MDHEN and CDR2 SYDVKM. The CDR3 totals 16 residues. CDR3 coding DNA: TGTGCCAGCAGTTCCAAAAAGGGACAGGGGAAAGAAAAACTGTTTTTT. The encoded protein is CASSSKKGQGKEKLFF.

The V gene is TRBV11-3, the J gene TRBJ2-7; D is unclear. V was trimmed by 8 bases and J by 7 bases, leaving 21 bases between them. Germline loops: CDR1 SGHNT, CDR2 YENEEA. This CDR3 is 14 amino acids long. CDR3 protein: CASVSLRVRAEQYF. The CDR3 DNA is TGTGCCAGCGTCTCCCTAAGGGTTAGGGCGGAGCAGTACTTC.

This rearrangement joins TRBV30 to TRBJ2-2, with no clear D. This CDR3 has 14 residues. Trimming removed 1 base at V and 4 bases at J, with 10 bases between. Germline CDR1 is GTSNPN and CDR2 is SVGIG (reference sequence). The CDR3 coding sequence is TGTGCCTGGAGTGGGAGAAGGGCCACCGGGGAGCTGTTTTTT. It is translated as CAWSGRRATGELFF.

The rearrangement links TRBV5-4 to TRBJ2-5; D is unclear. Germline V gene data show CDR1 as SGHNT and CDR2 as YYREEE (reference sequence). The CDR3 covers 14 residues. Trimming took off 4 bases at V and 3 bases at J, with 13 bases between the two ends. Here the CDR3 reads CASSQLLGKETQYF. The DNA of the CDR3 is TGTGCCAGCAGCCAACTGCTAGGGAAAGAGACCCAGTACTTC.

The chain couples TRBV7-9 to TRBJ2-7, with D possibly matching TRBD1 (6 bases). Trimming cost V 5 bases and J 5 bases, with 13 bases left between them. In germline, CDR1 is SEHNR, CDR2 FQNEAQ (reference sequence). The CDR3 covers 13 residues. CDR3: CASSRDINHEQYF. CDR3 bases: TGTGCCAGCAGCCGGGACATCAACCACGAGCAGTACTTC.